This is a list of T cell receptor beta chains from one sample in a study of Ad26.COV2.S vaccination and SARS-CoV-2 variants. Produced via immunoSEQ multiplex PCR; TCRdb's table is partial and in-frame only. The data show about 420,000 clones, roughly 90% seen once. Here the sequenced sample was peripheral blood, taken in a trial of Ad26.COV2.S vaccine versus placebo. The receptors here all came from a person aged 18-60 years who received the Ad26.COV2.S COVID-19 vaccine or a placebo. The CDR3 runs from the conserved cysteine through the conserved F or W. Each record gives: J gene, clone size, D gene, V gene, CDR3 DNA, CDR3 protein. A D gene is named only where the DNA matches it firmly. Size is omitted from some rows. Given values are once, few, many or a class for expanded clones.

TRBJ1-5,NA,TRBD1,TRBV7-2,TGTGCCAGCAGACTGACAGGGAGCAATCAGCCCCAGCATTTT,CASRLTGSNQPQHF
TRBJ1-4,NA,NA,TRBV5-6,TGTGCCAGCAGCTTGACCCAGGGCGAAAGGGGTGAAAGTAATGAAAAACTGTTTTTT,CASSLTQGERGESNEKLFF
TRBJ2-3,NA,NA,TRBV5-4,TGTGCCAGCAGCTTGGATACGCCAACTACAGATACGCAGTATTTT,CASSLDTPTTDTQYF
TRBJ2-3,few,NA,TRBV3-1/TRBV3-2,TGTGCCAGCAGCCGGCTACGCACAGATACGCAGTATTTT,CASSRLRTDTQYF
TRBJ1-3,NA,NA,TRBV5-1,TGCGCCAGCAGCTTGGATCACGCTCCTCGGGCCCGCTCTGGAAACACCATATATTTT,CASSLDHAPRARSGNTIYF
TRBJ2-7,NA,TRBD1,TRBV27,TGTGCCAGCAGTCCGAGGTGGGGACAGACAAACTACGAGCAGTACTTC,CASSPRWGQTNYEQYF
TRBJ2-2,NA,TRBD2,TRBV9,TGTGCCAGCAGCGGACCGACTAGCGGGGGGGCGGCCACCGGGGAGCTGTTTTTT,CASSGPTSGGAATGELFF
TRBJ1-4,few,TRBD1,TRBV19,TGTGCCAGTAGTGACGGACAGGGAGGAGAAAAACTGTTTTTT,CASSDGQGGEKLFF
TRBJ2-2,NA,NA,TRBV5-1,TGCGCCAGCAGCTTCGGGACACCCAACACCGGGGAGCTGTTTTTT,CASSFGTPNTGELFF
TRBJ2-7,few,NA,TRBV6-6,TGTGCCAGCAGTGCGAGCTCCTACGAGCAGTACTTC,CASSASSYEQYF
TRBJ2-1,NA,NA,TRBV5-1,TGCGCCAGCAGCTTGGCACAGGGCATGGGGAATGAGCAGTTCTTC,CASSLAQGMGNEQFF
TRBJ2-5,NA,TRBD2,TRBV6-2/TRBV6-3,TGTGCCAGCAGCCCCTCGCGGGGGGGCCAAGAGACCCAGTACTTC,CASSPSRGGQETQYF
TRBJ1-5,NA,NA,TRBV29-1,TGCAGCGCCGTATTTGGGAGCAATCAGCCCCAGCATTTT,CSAVFGSNQPQHF
TRBJ2-3,NA,TRBD2,TRBV5-1,TGCGCCAGCAGGGCGACTAGCGGGGGGCTAAGCACAGATACGCAGTATTTT,CASRATSGGLSTDTQYF
TRBJ1-6,few,TRBD1,TRBV6-1,TGTGCCAGCAGTGAAGGGGCGGCAGGGGGTTCACCCCTCCACTTT,CASSEGAAGGSPLHF
TRBJ2-1,NA,NA,TRBV28,TGTGCCAGCAGTCCTACCGTTCGGGTCGATGAGCAGTTCTTC,CASSPTVRVDEQFF
TRBJ1-6,few,TRBD1,TRBV28,TGTGCCAGCAGTACTGGGGGGACAGGGAGCTATAATTCACCCCTCCACTTT,CASSTGGTGSYNSPLHF
TRBJ2-1,NA,TRBD2,TRBV5-4,TGTGCCAGCAGCCCCAGACTAGCGGGGGGGGTTAATGAGCAGTTCTTC,CASSPRLAGGVNEQFF
TRBJ1-4,NA,NA,TRBV6-5,TGTGCCACCCTCCTTCCCGGTCCTCATGAAAAACTGTTTTTT,CATLLPGPHEKLFF
TRBJ1-2,once,NA,TRBV14,TGTGCCAGCAGCCAAGAGACAACAGTCTCGATCTATGGCTACACCTTC,CASSQETTVSIYGYTF
TRBJ1-1,NA,NA,TRBV7-2,TGTGCCAGCAGCCAGTTTGGGGGTGGGGGCACTGAAGCTTTCTTT,CASSQFGGGGTEAFF
TRBJ2-1,few,TRBD1,TRBV24-1,TGTGCCACCAGTGATTTGGGGACAGGGGGCAATGAGCAGTTCTTC,CATSDLGTGGNEQFF
TRBJ2-7,NA,NA,TRBV9,TGTGCCAGCAGCCCAGGCGGCAGATTAAGGACCTACGAGCAGTACTTC,CASSPGGRLRTYEQYF
TRBJ2-7,NA,TRBD2,TRBV14,TGTGCCAGCAGCCCCCTATTAGGGCTAGCGGGCTTGGGCGAGCAGTACTTC,CASSPLLGLAGLGEQYF
TRBJ2-7,NA,NA,TRBV14,TGTGCCAGCAGCCAAGTCATGGGTAAGGCCTACGAGCAGTACTTC,CASSQVMGKAYEQYF
TRBJ2-3,NA,NA,TRBV5-1,TGCGCCAGCAACGCCGACCACAAGACGGCAGATACGCAGTATTTT,CASNADHKTADTQYF
TRBJ1-2,NA,NA,TRBV3-1/TRBV3-2,TGTGCCAGCAGCCCTATCTGGTCCAGCGCCGTCCGCTATGGCTACACCTTC,CASSPIWSSAVRYGYTF
TRBJ2-3,NA,TRBD1,TRBV5-1,TGCGCCAGCAGCCCCAGGGACAGGGGGCACACAGATACGCAGTATTTT,CASSPRDRGHTDTQYF
TRBJ1-5,once,NA,TRBV6-2/TRBV6-3,TGTGCCAGCAGTACCCTTAATCAGCCCCAGCATTTT,CASSTLNQPQHF
TRBJ1-3,NA,TRBD1,TRBV6-5,TGTGCCAGCAGTTTGCGGACAGGGAGGGGAAACACCATATATTTT,CASSLRTGRGNTIYF
TRBJ1-6,NA,TRBD1,TRBV6-5,TGTGCCAGCGGAATGGACAGGGGTAATTCACCCCTCCACTTT,CASGMDRGNSPLHF
TRBJ2-5,NA,TRBD2,TRBV15,TGTGCCACCAGCAGAGATTTCTCTAGCGGGGGGGAAGAGACCCAGTACTTC,CATSRDFSSGGEETQYF
TRBJ2-7,NA,TRBD1,TRBV29-1,TGCAGCGTTGAGGGCTCCGGGACAGGCCCCTACGAGCAGTACTTC,CSVEGSGTGPYEQYF
TRBJ2-6,NA,NA,TRBV9,TGTGCCAGCAGCTTCGGGGCCGACTCTGGGGCCAACGTCCTGACTTTC,CASSFGADSGANVLTF
TRBJ2-7,NA,TRBD1,TRBV15,TGTGCCACCAGCAGAGACGGGACAGGGGATCCCTACGAGCAGTACTTC,CATSRDGTGDPYEQYF
TRBJ2-7,NA,TRBD2,TRBV3-1/TRBV3-2,TGTGCCAGCAGCCAAGACCTGGGGAGGGGCGAGCAGTACTTC,CASSQDLGRGEQYF
TRBJ2-6,once,NA,TRBV28,TGTGCCAGCAGTTATTCTGGGGGGGCCAACGTCCTGACTTTC,CASSYSGGANVLTF
TRBJ2-7,NA,TRBD2,TRBV28,TGTGCCAGCAGTTTAGGCGGGGGGGCGTCCGAGCAGTACTTC,CASSLGGGASEQYF
TRBJ1-1,few,TRBD1,TRBV4-1,TGCGCCAGCAGCCAAGCGACAGGGCGTGGCACTGAAGCTTTCTTT,CASSQATGRGTEAFF
TRBJ1-6,few,NA,TRBV4-1,TGCGCCAGCTCCATTTCCGGGACTAATAATTCACCCCTCCACTTT,CASSISGTNNSPLHF
TRBJ2-7,NA,NA,TRBV19,TGTGCCAGTAGTATAGGTACCCCTAGCGTCAACGAGCAGTACTTC,CASSIGTPSVNEQYF
TRBJ2-7,NA,TRBD2,TRBV5-4,TGTGCCAGCAGCCCGCAGTTGGGCGGGGGGACCAGCGAGCAGTACTTC,CASSPQLGGGTSEQYF
TRBJ2-2,NA,TRBD2,TRBV11-2,TGTGCCAGCAGCCGACCTTTGGGCGCGGGGGGCCAGAACACCGGGGAGCTGTTTTTT,CASSRPLGAGGQNTGELFF
TRBJ1-5,NA,NA,TRBV30,TGTGCCTGGAGCCTGACAGAAAATCAGCCCCAGCATTTT,CAWSLTENQPQHF
TRBJ1-1,NA,TRBD1,TRBV5-1,TGCGCCAGCAGCTTGCGAACAGGGGGCTCTGAAGCTTTCTTT,CASSLRTGGSEAFF
TRBJ2-5,NA,NA,TRBV2,TGTGCCAGCGGCCCCAGAGCGGTCCAAGAGACCCAGTACTTC,CASGPRAVQETQYF
TRBJ1-1,NA,NA,TRBV5-1,TGCGCCAGCAGCTTGGCCCCCTTTCCGGGACAAAAAGGAGCTTTCTTT,CASSLAPFPGQKGAFF
TRBJ2-2,NA,NA,TRBV7-3,TGTGCCAGCAGCTCCCAGGAGTCCGGGGAGCTGTTTTTT,CASSSQESGELFF
TRBJ2-1,NA,NA,TRBV28,TGTGCCACCCGGGACGCAAGCTCCTACAATGAGCAGTTCTTC,CATRDASSYNEQFF
TRBJ2-7,NA,NA,TRBV4-1,TGCGCCAGCAGCCAAGTACAGGACAACTACGAGCAGTACTTC,CASSQVQDNYEQYF
TRBJ1-2,NA,NA,TRBV9,TGTGCCAGCAGCGTCCAGCCTTCTTCCTATGGCTACACCTTC,CASSVQPSSYGYTF
TRBJ2-3,NA,NA,TRBV4-3,TGCGCCAGCAGCCAAGAGCGGGGCTTACGCACAGATACGCAGTATTTT,CASSQERGLRTDTQYF
TRBJ1-4,NA,NA,TRBV19,TGTGCCAGTACAATGATGGGGCAGCGATGGGAAAAACTGTTTTTT,CASTMMGQRWEKLFF
TRBJ1-2,once,NA,TRBV5-5,TGTGCCAGCAGCTTCGAACAGGGTTTGAGCTATGGCTACACCTTC,CASSFEQGLSYGYTF
TRBJ2-7,NA,TRBD2,TRBV6-2/TRBV6-3,TGTGCCAGCAGTAGGGGACTAGACATCTACGAGCAGTACTTC,CASSRGLDIYEQYF
TRBJ2-7,NA,NA,TRBV9,TGTGCCAGCAGCGTAGATAACAGCCTCTCCTACGAGCAGTACTTC,CASSVDNSLSYEQYF
TRBJ1-6,NA,TRBD1,TRBV30,TGTGCCTGGAACCAGGGGGCTTGGTCACCCCTCCACTTT,CAWNQGAWSPLHF
TRBJ1-6,NA,NA,TRBV19,TGTGCCAGTAGTATCGGGCCTCAGCCTGGTTCACCCCTCCACTTT,CASSIGPQPGSPLHF
TRBJ2-1,NA,NA,TRBV7-6,TGTGCCAGCAGCTTATGGTCCGGCGGGATGAATGAGCAGTTCTTC,CASSLWSGGMNEQFF